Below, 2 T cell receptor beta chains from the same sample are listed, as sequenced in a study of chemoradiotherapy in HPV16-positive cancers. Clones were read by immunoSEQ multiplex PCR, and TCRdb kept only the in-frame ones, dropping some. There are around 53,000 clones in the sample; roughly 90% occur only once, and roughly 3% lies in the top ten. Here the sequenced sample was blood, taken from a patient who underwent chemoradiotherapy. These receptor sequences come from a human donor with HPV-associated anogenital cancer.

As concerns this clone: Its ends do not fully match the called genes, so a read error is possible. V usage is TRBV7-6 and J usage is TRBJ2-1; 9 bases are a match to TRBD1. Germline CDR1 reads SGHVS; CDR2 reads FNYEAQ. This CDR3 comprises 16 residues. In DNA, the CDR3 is TGTGCCAGCAGCTTATCCGGGACAGGGACCTACAATGGGCAGTTCTTC. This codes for CASSLSGTGTYNGQFF.

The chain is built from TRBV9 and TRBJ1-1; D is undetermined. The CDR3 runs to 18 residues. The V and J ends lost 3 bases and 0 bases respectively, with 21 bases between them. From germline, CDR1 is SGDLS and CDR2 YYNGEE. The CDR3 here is CASSEASPASTMNTEAFF. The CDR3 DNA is TGTGCCAGCAGCGAAGCGTCGCCGGCATCCACCATGAACACTGAAGCTTTCTTT.